This T cell receptor (beta chain) was found in a study of post-analysis software for immune sequencing data. Study in general: In terms of disease course, relapsing-remitting, secondary progressive and progressive-relapsing multiple sclerosis were included.

TCR beta cDNA libraries included unique molecular identifiers. TCRdb itself ran the PCR reads through MiXCR, one entry per CDR3 protein. The sample has about 200,000 distinct CDR3 sequences, 29% seen once. Sequenced sample: blood. The clonotype was recovered from a girl under 18 with multiple sclerosis.

The CDR3 is CASSQDPGGGPKQPQHF. DNA for the CDR3: TGCGCCAGCAGCCAAGACCCAGGGGGGGGGCCTAAGCAGCCCCAGCATTTT. This chain links TRBV4-1 with TRBJ1-5, with 7 positions matching TRBD1. This CDR3 comprises 17 residues. The V segment lost 0 bases and the J segment 7 bases; nucleotides outside the gene matches: 12. Germline CDR1 reads MGHRA; CDR2 reads YSYEKL.